Below are 21 T cell receptor beta chains sequenced from a single sample in a study of T cells in Graves' hyperthyroidism and ophthalmopathy. RNA transcripts served as the template for amplifying TCR beta CDR3 regions. HTBI primers were used for first-round RT-PCR of the TCR CDR3. TCRdb re-derived calls from the multiplex PCR reads in MiXCR, one entry per CDR3 protein. The sample holds about 640,000 distinct CDR3 sequences, more than 14% seen once. The specimen was blood. These receptors all stem from a woman between 50 and 59 years old with Graves' ophthalmopathy.

This clonotype was seen ten or more times. The chain links TRBV7-2 to TRBJ1-6; D is uncertain. There are 14 residues in the CDR3. V dropped 3 bases and J dropped 8 bases, with 11 bases sitting between them. Per germline, CDR1 SGHTA and CDR2 FQGNSA. As DNA, the CDR3 is TGTGCCAGCAGCTTGCGCCGGACGGATTCACCCCTCCACTTT. Amino acids: CASSLRRTDSPLHF.

The chain uses TRBV4-3 and TRBJ1-6, with D perhaps TRBD1 (5 bases). V was pared by 0 bases and J by 9 bases, with 15 bases between. The germline V gene has CDR1 LGHNA and CDR2 YSLEER. This CDR3 contains 16 residues. CDR3 DNA: TGCGCCAGCAGCCAAGAACAGGCGGTTAACCTTTCACCCCTCCACTTT. As protein: CASSQEQAVNLSPLHF.

This clonotype was detected only a few times. The rearrangement links TRBV4-1 to TRBJ2-7, with 7 nucleotides matching TRBD1. Germline trimming cut 1 base from V and 3 bases from J; bases unmatched to any gene: 6. The CDR3 contains 15 residues. In germline, CDR1 is MGHRA, CDR2 YSYEKL. The CDR3 DNA is TGCGCCAGCAGCCAAGTTACAGGGGCTATCTACGAGCAGTACTTC. This gives the protein CASSQVTGAIYEQYF.

This clonotype was found many times. CDR3 sequence reads: CASSQERASEYTDTQYF. The DNA for the CDR3 is TGCGCCAGCAGCCAAGAACGGGCTAGCGAGTACACAGATACGCAGTATTTT. This chain links TRBV4-3 with TRBJ2-3; possibly TRBD2 for D (6 bases). Germline V gene sequence: CDR1 LGHNA, CDR2 YSLEER. Trimming pared 0 bases from V and 2 bases from J, leaving 15 bases between. This CDR3 contains 17 residues.

This clonotype was detected only a few times. The V call is TRBV5-1, the J call TRBJ2-2; D is unclear. The CDR3 has 15 amino acids. V lost 4 bases, J lost 1 base, and 11 bases lay in between. Germline V CDR1 and CDR2: SGHRS, YFSETQ. The CDR3 loop is CASSPGILNTGELFF. The CDR3 DNA reads as TGCGCCAGCAGCCCTGGGATACTGAACACCGGGGAGCTGTTTTTT. Combining the CDR3 with reference TRBV5-1 and TRBJ2-2 gives the whole variable domain KAGVTQTPRYLIKTRGQQVTLSCSPISGHRSVSWYQQTPGQGLQFLFEYFSETQRNKGNFPGRFSGRQFSNSRSEMNVSTLELGDSALYLCASSPGILNTGELFFGEGSRLTVL.

This clonotype was detected many times. The rearrangement uses TRBV7-2 and TRBJ2-5; weak D call: TRBD2 (5 bases). CDR3 length: 13 amino acids. The ends were cut back, 1 base at V and 3 bases at J, with 6 bases in the middle. Germline CDR1 is SGHTA and CDR2 is FQGNSA. This chain's CDR3 is CASSLEEEETQYF. In DNA, the CDR3 is TGTGCCAGCAGCTTAGAGGAGGAAGAGACCCAGTACTTC. The whole variable domain, filled in from reference TRBV7-2 and TRBJ2-5, reads GAGVSQSPSNKVTEKGKDVELRCDPISGHTALYWYRQSLGQGLEFLIYFQGNSAPDKSGLPSDRFSAERTGGSVSTLTIQRTQQEDSAVYLCASSLEEEETQYFGPGTRLLVL.

The sample holds many counts of this clonotype. The V call is TRBV11-3, the J call TRBJ1-1; no clear D. Trimming took off 5 bases at V and 6 bases at J, with 13 bases between the two ends. Germline V lookup: CDR1 SGHNT, CDR2 YENEEA. The CDR3 extends over 13 amino acids. In DNA form, the CDR3 reads TGTGCCAGCAGCCCTCAGAATCTGGCTGAAGCTTTCTTT. Its protein is CASSPQNLAEAFF.

The chain recombines TRBV19 with TRBJ2-1, with D possibly being TRBD2 (6 bases). CDR3 length equals 15 residues. V was trimmed by 6 bases and J by 9 bases, leaving 21 bases between them. The germline V gene encodes CDR1 LNHDA and CDR2 SQIVND (reference sequence). CDR3 sequence: CASSRGGLEHSEQFF. The CDR3 bases are TGTGCCAGTAGCCGGGGAGGCCTTGAGCACAGTGAGCAGTTCTTC.

This clonotype was seen at least ten times. In nucleotides, the CDR3 is TGTGCCAGCTCACCGAGTCGCGGAGCCTACAATGAGCAGTTCTTC. Translated, it gives CASSPSRGAYNEQFF. This chain connects TRBV18 to TRBJ2-1; D is undetermined. The CDR3 has 15 residues. Looked up from germline, CDR1 is KGHSH and CDR2 is LQKENI. Trimming took off 3 bases at V and 2 bases at J, with 11 bases between the two ends.

This clonotype has ten or more counts. The gene calls are TRBV7-3 and TRBJ2-3, with 11 nucleotides matching TRBD2. Trimming at V came to 5 bases and at J to 6 bases, leaving 7 bases not matched to a gene. The CDR3 is 15 amino acids. Per germline, CDR1 SGHTA and CDR2 FQGTGA. CDR3 residues: CASSTLAGGYDTQYF. The CDR3, as DNA: TGTGCCAGCAGCACTCTAGCGGGAGGTTATGATACGCAGTATTTT. The whole variable domain, remainder taken from reference TRBV7-3 and TRBJ2-3, is GAGVSQTPSNKVTEKGKYVELRCDPISGHTALYWYRQSLGQGPEFLIYFQGTGAADDSGLPNDRFFAVRPEGSVSTLKIQRTERGDSAVYLCASSTLAGGYDTQYFGPGTRLTVL.

The genes are TRBV7-2 and TRBJ2-2; no firm D call. Germline assignment: CDR1 SGHTA and CDR2 FQGNSA. This CDR3 is built from 14 residues. With 6 bases removed from V and 7 bases from J, the gap between germline ends came to 15 bases. The CDR3 bases are TGTGCCAGCAGTTATAGAACCCCGGGCGGGGAGCTGTTTTTT. Its translation is CASSYRTPGGELFF. The full variable domain, with the rest looked up from reference TRBV7-2 and TRBJ2-2, is GAGVSQSPSNKVTEKGKDVELRCDPISGHTALYWYRQSLGQGLEFLIYFQGNSAPDKSGLPSDRFSAERTGGSVSTLTIQRTQQEDSAVYLCASSYRTPGGELFFGEGSRLTVL.

In its sample, this clonotype was seen many times. The gene calls are TRBV20-1 and TRBJ2-5, with 14 bases identical to TRBD2. The CDR3 has 15 residues. The V and J ends lost 3 bases and 5 bases, in that order; junction bases with no gene match: 5. The germline CDR1 and CDR2 sequences are DFQATT and SNEGSKA (reference sequence). The CDR3 nucleotides are TGCAGTGCTAGCGCGGGACTAGCGGGAGTTGAGACCCAGTACTTC. Amino acids: CSASAGLAGVETQYF.

The chain uses TRBV4-3 and TRBJ1-2; TRBD1 might be the D (5 bases). Trimming left V 0 bases short and J 4 bases short, with 15 bases between. The germline V gene has CDR1 LGHNA and CDR2 YSLEER. The CDR3 totals 16 residues. CDR3: CASSQERQGRVYGYTF. The CDR3 DNA is TGCGCCAGCAGCCAAGAGAGGCAGGGAAGGGTCTATGGCTACACCTTC.

This clonotype appeared many times. This chain uses TRBV29-1 with TRBJ2-7; 7 nucleotides line up with TRBD1. The length of the CDR3 is 15 residues. V lost 1 base and J lost 0; bases outside the gene matches: 6. Germline loops: CDR1 SQVTM, CDR2 ANQGSEA. Here the CDR3 reads CSVEGGQLSSYEQYF. The DNA of the CDR3 is TGCAGCGTTGAAGGGGGACAGTTGAGCTCCTACGAGCAGTACTTC.

In its sample, this clonotype was seen a few times. The chain links TRBV15 to TRBJ1-6, with TRBD1 identical over 11 bases. Germline CDR1 LNHNV, CDR2 YYDKDF (reference sequence). The length of the CDR3 is 16 residues. The V gene end was trimmed by 4 bases and the J gene end by 7 bases; junction bases not matched to a gene: 6. The CDR3 here is CATSKDRGPGNSPLHF. The CDR3, as DNA: TGTGCCACCAGCAAGGACAGGGGGCCGGGGAATTCACCCCTCCACTTT. Full variable domain (missing parts from reference TRBV15 and TRBJ1-6): DAMVIQNPRYQVTQFGKPVTLSCSQTLNHNVMYWYQQKSSQAPKLLFHYYDKDFNNEADTPDNFQSRRPNTSFCFLDIRSPGLGDTAMYLCATSKDRGPGNSPLHFGNGTRLTVT.

The rearrangement links TRBV6-2 or TRBV6-3 to TRBJ2-5; 12 bases match TRBD2. The germline gives CDR1 MNHEY, CDR2 SVGEGT. CDR3 size: 16 residues. The V segment lost 6 bases and the J segment 5 bases; nucleotides outside the gene matches: 10. The CDR3 protein is CASRTFGLAGWETQYF. The CDR3 bases are TGTGCCAGCAGGACATTCGGACTAGCGGGATGGGAGACCCAGTACTTC.

This clonotype came up many times. The V gene is TRBV28, the J gene TRBJ1-5, with D unclear. V lost 8 bases and J 4 bases, leaving 9 bases between the germline ends. This CDR3 contains 12 residues. Looked up from germline, CDR1 is MDHEN and CDR2 is SYDVKM. The CDR3 nucleotides read TGTGCCAGCCGAGGGCCTAATCAGCCCCAGCATTTT. As protein: CASRGPNQPQHF.

The chain combines TRBV12-3 or TRBV12-4 with TRBJ2-7; 8 bases agree with TRBD1. V was clipped by 7 bases and J by 4 bases; unmatched bases: 6. This CDR3 is built from 13 residues. CDR3 protein: CASTPQGGYEQYF. CDR3 in DNA: TGTGCCAGCACCCCACAGGGGGGTTACGAGCAGTACTTC.

This clonotype was detected only a few times. V is TRBV19 and J is TRBJ2-1, with 10 bases matching TRBD2. Germline CDR1 is LNHDA and CDR2 is SQIVND (reference sequence). CDR3 size: 14 residues. V gave up 5 bases and J gave up 6 bases; unmatched junction bases: 4. The CDR3 sequence is CASSDSGRINEQFF. The CDR3 region has the DNA TGTGCCAGTAGTGATAGCGGGAGGATCAATGAGCAGTTCTTC.

CDR3 protein: CASSHLGLAGQETQYF. DNA for the CDR3: TGCGCCAGCAGCCACCTGGGACTAGCGGGCCAAGAGACCCAGTACTTC. The chain carries TRBV4-3 and TRBJ2-5, with TRBD2 matching 12 bases. The length of the CDR3 is 16 residues. CDR1 and CDR2 from the germline V gene are LGHNA and YSLEER. V lost 3 bases, J lost 1 base, and 3 bases stayed unmatched.

This clonotype was picked up many times. The chain is built from TRBV6-2 or TRBV6-3 and TRBJ1-4; no definite D call. Germline V gene data show CDR1 as MNHEY and CDR2 as SVGEGT. Trimming took off 2 bases at V and 0 bases at J, with 10 bases between the two ends. The CDR3 is made up of 16 amino acids. CDR3 DNA: TGTGCCAGCAGTTACAACAGAGAAGCAACTAATGAAAAACTGTTTTTT. This gives the protein CASSYNREATNEKLFF.